This T cell receptor beta chain was identified during a study of OX40 agonist ivuxolimab in advanced cancers. Whole-study findings and limits: CD8+ T cells (on average) carried more expanded clones than CD4+ T cells.

Libraries were prepared by immunoSEQ multiplex PCR; TCRdb keeps only in-frame clonotypes and omits some of them. The sample carries 40,000 or so clones, roughly 86% recorded once. Comments on this clone: What it binds is unknown.

This clonotype was obtained from an adult with an advanced solid tumor such as melanoma, head and neck, liver or kidney cancer. Sequenced material: CD4+ or CD8+ T cells sorted from blood, taken in a trial of the OX40 agonist ivuxolimab.

CDR3 in DNA: TGTGCCAGTAGTATAGATCCGACAGGTAGGAACACTGAAGCTTTCTTT. The encoded protein is CASSIDPTGRNTEAFF. J is TRBJ1-1 and V is TRBV19, with D tentatively TRBD1 (6 bases). The V end was cut by 0 bases, the J end by 1 base, with 12 bases between. The germline CDR1 and CDR2 sequences are LNHDA and SQIVND (reference sequence). This CDR3 is 16 amino acids long.